The 28 T cell receptor beta chains below were found in one sample sequenced in a study of blood T cell repertoires in COVID-19. Produced via immunoSEQ multiplex PCR; TCRdb's table is partial and in-frame only. The sample has about 78,000 clones; 65% to 85% are singletons. Sequenced input: peripheral blood. Source of these receptors: a man in his forties or fifties with acute or convalescent COVID-19.

The gene calls are TRBV29-1 and TRBJ1-5, with 10 bases lining up with TRBD1. This CDR3 spans 13 amino acids. Trimming cost V 4 bases and J 9 bases; bases outside gene matches: 6. Germline assignment: CDR1 SQVTM and CDR2 ANQGSEA. The CDR3 is CSVADRGQGPQHF. CDR3 sequence (DNA): TGCAGCGTTGCTGACAGGGGGCAAGGGCCCCAGCATTTT.

The CDR3, as DNA: TGTGCCAGCAGCTTACGGGACAGGGGGAAGTCTGGGGCCAACGTCCTGACTTTC. Its protein is CASSLRDRGKSGANVLTF. The chain has TRBV7-8 and TRBJ2-6, with 11 nucleotides matching TRBD1. Germline trimming cut 2 bases from V and 1 base from J; bases unmatched to any gene: 4. This CDR3 is built from 18 residues. CDR1 and CDR2 from the germline V gene are SGHVS and FQNEAQ.

In this sample, this clone turned up a few times. The rearrangement uses TRBV5-4 and TRBJ2-1, with 9 bases matching TRBD2. Germline CDR1 is SGHNT and CDR2 is YYREEE (reference sequence). V lost 0 bases and J lost 7; bases outside the gene matches: 8. The CDR3 runs 16 residues. The CDR3 reads CASSLGGLAGNNEQFF. The CDR3 DNA reads TGTGCCAGCAGCTTGGGTGGCCTAGCGGGGAATAATGAGCAGTTCTTC.

This clone was observed a few times. The CDR3 reads CASSFGQGAIGYTF. Written as DNA, the CDR3 is TGTGCCAGCAGCTTTGGACAGGGGGCGATTGGCTACACCTTC. This chain connects TRBV7-8 to TRBJ1-2, with TRBD1 matching 11 bases. CDR1 and CDR2 (germline): SGHVS, FQNEAQ. Trimming removed 3 bases from V and 7 bases from J; junction bases left unmatched: 4. The CDR3 has 14 amino acids. Full variable domain (remainder filled in from reference TRBV7-8 and TRBJ1-2): GAGVSQSPRYKVAKRGQDVALRCDPISGHVSLFWYQQALGQGPEFLTYFQNEAQLDKSGLPSDRFFAERPEGSVSTLKIQRTQQEDSAVYLCASSFGQGAIGYTFGSGTRLTVV.

This chain uses TRBV7-3 with TRBJ1-6, with D unclear. Trimming took 2 bases from V and 9 from J, leaving 11 bases between them. The CDR3 is made up of 14 amino acids. The germline V gene has CDR1 SGHTA and CDR2 FQGTGA. The CDR3 spells CASSLAGLVSPLHF. For the CDR3, the DNA is TGTGCCAGCAGCTTAGCGGGGTTAGTTTCACCCCTCCACTTT.

A single count supports this clone. The gene calls are TRBV29-1 and TRBJ1-4; D ambiguous. This CDR3 comprises 11 residues. CDR1 is SQVTM and CDR2 is ANQGSEA in the germline V gene. Trimming removed 4 bases from V and 10 bases from J, with 10 bases in between. The CDR3 loop reads CSVGISGKLFF. CDR3 sequence (DNA): TGCAGCGTTGGAATTTCGGGAAAACTGTTTTTT.

The chain couples TRBV6-6 to TRBJ1-5; D is unresolved. The CDR3 length is 14 residues. V lost 0 bases, J lost 4 bases, and 7 bases lay in between. Germline V gene sequence: CDR1 MNHNY, CDR2 SVGAGI (reference sequence). The CDR3 region has the DNA TGTGCCAGCAGTTACTCAGAACTGAATCAGCCCCAGCATTTT. Residues: CASSYSELNQPQHF.

V gene TRBV7-2 combines with J gene TRBJ1-4; 8 nucleotides align to TRBD1. With V trimmed by 2 bases and J by 6 bases, 5 bases remained unmatched. The CDR3 consists of 15 residues. Per germline, CDR1 SGHTA and CDR2 FQGNSA. CDR3 in amino acids: CASSLTGQGYEKLFF. The CDR3 DNA sequence: TGTGCCAGCAGCTTAACCGGACAGGGTTATGAAAAACTGTTTTTT.

As to this clone: This sample also contains other DNA sequences that code for the same CDR3. V is TRBV9 and J is TRBJ1-5; 7 bases match TRBD1. The V segment lost 0 bases and the J segment 2 bases; nucleotides outside the gene matches: 2. Germline CDR1 SGDLS, CDR2 YYNGEE. The length of the CDR3 is 15 residues. The CDR3 here is CASSVGDRGNQPQHF. The CDR3 nucleotides read TGTGCCAGCAGCGTAGGAGACAGGGGCAATCAGCCCCAGCATTTT.

The chain recombines TRBV5-1 with TRBJ2-3; TRBD2 aligns across 8 bases. The V gene's germline CDR1 is SGHRS and CDR2 YFSETQ. This CDR3 contains 16 residues. V was clipped by 7 bases and J by 7 bases; unmatched bases: 17. Here the CDR3 reads CASAEFSGGGIHTQYF. In nucleotides, the CDR3 is TGCGCCAGCGCCGAATTTTCGGGAGGGGGAATACATACGCAGTATTTT.

The chain employs TRBV5-4 and TRBJ2-2; no firm D call. The germline V gene encodes CDR1 SGHNT and CDR2 YYREEE (reference sequence). The CDR3 spans 13 residues. Trimming removed 7 bases at V and 0 bases at J, with 7 bases between. The CDR3 sequence is CASLSANTGELFF. CDR3 DNA: TGTGCCAGCTTGTCGGCGAACACCGGGGAGCTGTTTTTT.

This clone was observed a handful of times. The V gene is TRBV29-1, the J gene TRBJ2-1, with D unresolved. The CDR3 runs 14 residues. V was trimmed by 2 bases and J by 5 bases, leaving 13 bases between them. Looked up from germline, CDR1 is SQVTM and CDR2 is ANQGSEA. The DNA for the CDR3 is TGCAGCGTTGAAAAACCCCCAACTAACAATGAGCAGTTCTTC. Translating it yields CSVEKPPTNNEQFF.

The chain links TRBV5-4 to TRBJ1-1; possible D gene TRBD1, 5 bases. The V gene's germline CDR1 is SGHNT and CDR2 YYREEE (reference sequence). Deletions cut 0 bases from V and 0 bases from J, with 9 bases between. This CDR3 has 15 residues. CDR3 coding DNA: TGTGCCAGCAGCTTGGGGGGACTTATGAACACTGAAGCTTTCTTT. It yields the protein CASSLGGLMNTEAFF.

This chain uses TRBV9 with TRBJ1-2; the match to TRBD1 covers 8 bases. The junction had 7 bases not matched to a gene; V was cut back by 0 bases and J by 3 bases. From germline, CDR1 is SGDLS and CDR2 YYNGEE. The CDR3 has 16 residues. The CDR3 DNA sequence: TGTGCCAGCAGCGTAGGAGCGGCAGGGGGCCACTATGGCTACACCTTC. It yields the protein CASSVGAAGGHYGYTF. The whole variable domain, remainder taken from reference TRBV9 and TRBJ1-2, is DSGVTQTPKHLITATGQRVTLRCSPRSGDLSVYWYQQSLDQGLQFLIQYYNGEERAKGNILERFSAQQFPDLHSELNLSSLELGDSALYFCASSVGAAGGHYGYTFGSGTRLTVV.

This chain links TRBV11-2 with TRBJ1-3; 7 bases are shared with TRBD1. The V and J ends lost 5 bases and 2 bases, in that order; junction bases with no gene match: 6. The germline CDR1 and CDR2 sequences are SGHAT and FQNNGV. The CDR3 spans 15 residues. The CDR3 spells CASSPSQGAGNTIYF. Here the CDR3 DNA reads TGTGCCAGCAGCCCTAGTCAGGGGGCTGGAAACACCATATATTTT.

CDR3 nucleotide sequence: TGTGCCAGCAGTCCGAGGCCCACTGAAGCTTTCTTT. It encodes CASSPRPTEAFF. The chain combines TRBV28 with TRBJ1-1; D gene uncertain. Germline loops: CDR1 MDHEN, CDR2 SYDVKM. This CDR3 region has 12 residues. V lost 5 bases to trimming and J lost 4 bases, with 8 bases between them.

The V and J genes are TRBV7-9 and TRBJ2-5; 10 positions agree with TRBD2. This CDR3 is built from 17 residues. Germline V lookup: CDR1 SEHNR, CDR2 FQNEAQ (reference sequence). Trimming at V came to 1 base and at J to 3 bases, leaving 8 bases not matched to a gene. CDR3 region: CASSLGELAGLKETQYF. Written as DNA, the CDR3 is TGTGCCAGCAGCTTAGGGGAACTAGCGGGGCTAAAAGAGACCCAGTACTTC.

V is TRBV2 and J is TRBJ1-5; D unclear. This CDR3 has 13 amino acids. V shed 4 bases and J shed 3 bases, with 7 bases lying between them. Germline CDR1 and CDR2: SNHLY and FYNNEI. CDR3 sequence reads: CASSAWPNQPQHF. CDR3 in DNA: TGTGCCAGCAGTGCCTGGCCCAATCAGCCCCAGCATTTT. The variable domain in full, with the rest retrieved from reference TRBV2 and TRBJ1-5, is EPEVTQTPSHQVTQMGQEVILRCVPISNHLYFYWYRQILGQKVEFLVSFYNNEISEKSEIFDDQFSVERPDGSNFTLKIRSTKLEDSAMYFCASSAWPNQPQHFGDGTRLSIL.

The J gene is TRBJ2-7, the V gene TRBV9, with TRBD1 matching over 7 bases. CDR1 and CDR2 (germline): SGDLS, YYNGEE. There are 14 residues in the CDR3. V lost 3 bases and J lost 2; bases outside the gene matches: 5. CDR3 sequence (DNA): TGTGCCAGCAGCGCGACAGGGCTCCCCTACGAGCAGTACTTC. Translating gives CASSATGLPYEQYF.

This clone appeared a few times. This chain links TRBV20-1 with TRBJ2-2, with 7 bases identical to TRBD1. From germline, CDR1 is DFQATT and CDR2 SNEGSKA (reference sequence). The V and J ends lost 3 bases and 3 bases, in that order; junction bases with no gene match: 4. The CDR3 has 14 amino acids. The CDR3 nucleotides are TGCAGTGCTAGTAGGCAGGGGGACACCGGGGAGCTGTTTTTT. It is translated as CSASRQGDTGELFF.

This chain joins TRBV6-5 and TRBJ2-5; 10 nucleotides agree with TRBD2. This CDR3 contains 16 residues. V dropped 4 bases and J dropped 5; count of bases not matched to a gene: 10. Germline V CDR1 and CDR2: MNHEY, SVGAGI. The CDR3 DNA reads TGTGCCAGCAGTTCGATAAAGCGGGGGGGTCGGGAGACCCAGTACTTC. Translation: CASSSIKRGGRETQYF.

Only a few counts were recorded for this clone. The chain joins TRBV24-1 to TRBJ2-3; D may be TRBD1 (5 bases). Trimming cost V 0 bases and J 4 bases, with 10 bases left between them. The CDR3 spans 15 residues. The germline CDR1 and CDR2 sequences are KGHDR and SFDVKD. CDR3 DNA sequence: TGTGCCACCAGTGATTTGGCTCAGGGCCCAGATACGCAGTATTTT. It translates to CATSDLAQGPDTQYF.

This clone was detected only a few times. The rearrangement joins TRBV19 to TRBJ2-1; a possible D gene is TRBD1 (6 bases). This CDR3 region has 12 residues. V was pared by 2 bases and J by 13 bases, with 12 bases between. Germline V gene lookup returns CDR1 LNHDA and CDR2 SQIVND (reference sequence). CDR3 residues: CASSISARGQFF. The CDR3 DNA follows: TGTGCCAGTAGTATATCGGCCAGGGGTCAGTTCTTC. Drawing the rest from reference TRBV19 and TRBJ2-1, the complete variable domain is DGGITQSPKYLFRKEGQNVTLSCEQNLNHDAMYWYRQDPGQGLRLIYYSQIVNDFQKGDIAEGYSVSREKKESFPLTVTSAQKNPTAFYLCASSISARGQFFGPGTRLTVL.

The genes are TRBV4-3 and TRBJ2-7, with TRBD2 identical over 8 bases. The germline V gene has CDR1 LGHNA and CDR2 YSLEER. Trimming cost V 4 bases and J 3 bases; bases outside gene matches: 11. The CDR3 contains 16 residues. Here the CDR3 DNA reads TGCGCCAGCAGCCCTAGCAGCGGGAGTCATAACTACGAGCAGTACTTC. The encoded protein is CASSPSSGSHNYEQYF.

This chain uses TRBV7-2 with TRBJ2-5, with 13 bases lining up with TRBD2. V gave up 8 bases and J gave up 5 bases; unmatched junction bases: 5. In germline, CDR1 is SGHTA, CDR2 FQGNSA. CDR3 length equals 14 residues. The CDR3 spells CASARLAGGETQYF. The CDR3 nucleotides read TGTGCCAGCGCCAGACTAGCGGGGGGTGAGACCCAGTACTTC. The variable domain in full, with the rest retrieved from reference TRBV7-2 and TRBJ2-5, is GAGVSQSPSNKVTEKGKDVELRCDPISGHTALYWYRQSLGQGLEFLIYFQGNSAPDKSGLPSDRFSAERTGGSVSTLTIQRTQQEDSAVYLCASARLAGGETQYFGPGTRLLVL.

There are a few counts of this clone. The chain joins TRBV14 to TRBJ2-4; TRBD2 agrees at 13 bases. With 3 bases clipped from V and 1 base from J, the junction kept 9 bases outside the gene matches. This CDR3 spans 19 amino acids. Germline V gene data show CDR1 as SGHDN and CDR2 as FVKESK. The CDR3 protein is CASSQRLAGGRGAKNIQYF. In DNA form, the CDR3 reads TGTGCCAGCAGCCAGAGACTAGCGGGAGGAAGGGGGGCCAAAAACATTCAGTACTTC.

This clone turned up a few times. The J gene is TRBJ2-3, the V gene TRBV24-1; 8 nucleotides match TRBD2. This CDR3 contains 13 residues. Germline loops: CDR1 KGHDR, CDR2 SFDVKD. Unmatched junction bases numbered 2, after V lost 10 bases and J lost 0 bases. The CDR3 region is CATAGASTDTQYF. The CDR3 DNA follows: TGTGCCACAGCGGGGGCTAGCACAGATACGCAGTATTTT.

The V call is TRBV4-3, the J call TRBJ2-7; possibly TRBD1 for D (7 bases). CDR3 length equals 17 residues. Trimming pared 3 bases from V and 0 bases from J, leaving 18 bases between. Germline V CDR1 and CDR2: LGHNA, YSLEER. Written as DNA, the CDR3 is TGCGCCAGCAGCCAGGGGACCCAGGGGGGAAACTCCTACGAGCAGTACTTC. This translates into CASSQGTQGGNSYEQYF.